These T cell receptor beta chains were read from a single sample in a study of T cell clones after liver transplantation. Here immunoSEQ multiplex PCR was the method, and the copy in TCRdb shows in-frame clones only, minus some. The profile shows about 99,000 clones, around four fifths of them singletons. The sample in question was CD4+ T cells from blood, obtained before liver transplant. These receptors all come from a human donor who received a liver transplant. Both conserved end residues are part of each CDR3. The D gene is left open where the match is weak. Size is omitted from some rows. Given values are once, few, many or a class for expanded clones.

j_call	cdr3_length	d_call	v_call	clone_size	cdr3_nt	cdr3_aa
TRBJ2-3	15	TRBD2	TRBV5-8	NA	TGTGCCAGCAGCTTGCTGGGGGGGTGGACAGATACGCAGTATTTT	CASSLLGGWTDTQYF
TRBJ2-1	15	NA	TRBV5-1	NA	TGCGCCAGCAGGTTGGGGGGGCTCACCTACAATGAGCAGTTCTTC	CASRLGGLTYNEQFF
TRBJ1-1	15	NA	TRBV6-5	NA	TGTGCCAGCAGTCGGGCCCGGGGGGCCGGGGCTGAAGCTTTCTTT	CASSRARGAGAEAFF
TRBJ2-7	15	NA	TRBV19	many	TGTGCCAGTAGTATAGAACCCATCGAACTCTACGAGCAGTACTTC	CASSIEPIELYEQYF
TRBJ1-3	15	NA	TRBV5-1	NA	TGCGCCAGCAGCCGCGACAGCCTCTCTGGAAACACCATATATTTT	CASSRDSLSGNTIYF
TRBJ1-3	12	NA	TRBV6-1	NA	TGTGCCAGCAGTCACGTTAGAAACACCATATATTTT	CASSHVRNTIYF
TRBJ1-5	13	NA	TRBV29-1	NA	TGCAGCGTTGGGGCAGGAGACGATCAGCCCCAGCATTTT	CSVGAGDDQPQHF
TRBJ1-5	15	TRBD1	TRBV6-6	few	TGTGCCAGCAGTTGGGGACAGCTTAGCAATCAGCCCCAGCATTTT	CASSWGQLSNQPQHF
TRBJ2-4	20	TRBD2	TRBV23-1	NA	TGCGCCAGCAGTCAATCCCCGACTAGCGGGAGGGCTATAGCCAAAAACATTCAGTACTTC	CASSQSPTSGRAIAKNIQYF
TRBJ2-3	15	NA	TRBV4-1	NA	TGCGCCAGCAGCCCGGGACTTCTAGGCACAGATACGCAGTATTTT	CASSPGLLGTDTQYF
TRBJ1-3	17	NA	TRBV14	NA	TGTGCCAGCAGCCCGGGAGGAAGGGGACTCTCTGGAAACACCATATATTTT	CASSPGGRGLSGNTIYF
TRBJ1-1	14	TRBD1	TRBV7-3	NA	TGTGCCAGCGGACCGACAGGGGCAAACACTGAAGCTTTCTTT	CASGPTGANTEAFF
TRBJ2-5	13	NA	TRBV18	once	TGTGCCAGCTCACCATCCCAGGCTGAGACCCAGTACTTC	CASSPSQAETQYF
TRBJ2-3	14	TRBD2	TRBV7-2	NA	TGTGCCAGCAGCTTGGGCGGGGGAGTCAATACGCAGTATTTT	CASSLGGGVNTQYF
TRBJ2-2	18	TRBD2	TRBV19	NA	TGTGCCAGTAGTTTCTTCCCTCTAGCGGGATCGAACACCGGGGAGCTGTTTTTT	CASSFFPLAGSNTGELFF
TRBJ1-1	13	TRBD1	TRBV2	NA	TGTGCCAGCAGGGACAGGGTGAACACTGAAGCTTTCTTT	CASRDRVNTEAFF
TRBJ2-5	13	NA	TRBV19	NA	TGTGCCAGTAGTACCCTAATAGAAGAGACCCAGTACTTC	CASSTLIEETQYF
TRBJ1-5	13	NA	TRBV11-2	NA	TGTGCCAGCAGCCTTAGCGTAAGTCAGCCCCAGCATTTT	CASSLSVSQPQHF
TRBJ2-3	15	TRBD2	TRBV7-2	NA	TGTGCCAGCAGCGAGCGGGGGGCGGGCACAGATACGCAGTATTTT	CASSERGAGTDTQYF
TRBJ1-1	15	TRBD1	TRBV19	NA	TGTGCCAGTACCACCAAGGGGGCGCCGGGCACTGAAGCTTTCTTT	CASTTKGAPGTEAFF
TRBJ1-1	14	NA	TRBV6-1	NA	TGTGCCAGCAGTGAAAGGGGCCTATCCACTGAAGCTTTCTTT	CASSERGLSTEAFF
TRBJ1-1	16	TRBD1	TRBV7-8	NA	TGTGCCAGCAGCTTGACAGGGGGGTTCGTAGGCACTGAAGCTTTCTTT	CASSLTGGFVGTEAFF
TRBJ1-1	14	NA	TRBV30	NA	TGTGCCGGAACGCGTGGAGTGGTGAACACTGAAGCTTTCTTT	CAGTRGVVNTEAFF
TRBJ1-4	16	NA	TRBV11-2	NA	TGTGCCAGCAGCCTCGCCAACAGGGCAACTAATGAAAAACTGTTTTTT	CASSLANRATNEKLFF
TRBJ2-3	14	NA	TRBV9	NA	TGTGCCAGCAGCGTTGCACAGGGAACAGATACGCAGTATTTT	CASSVAQGTDTQYF